This TCR beta chain was sequenced during a study of blood T cell repertoires in COVID-19. For the study at large: PBMCs, B-cell-depleted T cells, or T cells were the source of the cDNA or gDNA that made up the material.

Enrollment of patients from Seattle took place during active infection, with longitudinal follow-up. In the original processing: Reference gene primer amplification yielded estimated nucleated cell counts. The repertoire was sequenced with immunoSEQ multiplex PCR; TCRdb's copy has only in-frame clones and lacks some. That table furnishes V, J and clone size, whereas the DNA furnished D and trimming. The sample yields under 200,000 clones, roughly 81% seen once. Per germline, CDR1 KGHSH and CDR2 LQKENI. Trimming left V 3 bases short and J 4 bases short, with 16 bases between. This CDR3 is built from 16 residues.

This chain uses TRBV18 with TRBJ1-5; D might be TRBD1 (6 bases). This sequence originates from a woman aged 60-75 years with COVID-19, enrolled during active disease. The sample taken for sequencing was peripheral blood. The CDR3 loop is CASSPRAGTRNQPQHF. CDR3 nucleotide sequence: TGTGCCAGCTCACCGAGAGCCGGGACACGGAATCAGCCCCAGCATTTT.